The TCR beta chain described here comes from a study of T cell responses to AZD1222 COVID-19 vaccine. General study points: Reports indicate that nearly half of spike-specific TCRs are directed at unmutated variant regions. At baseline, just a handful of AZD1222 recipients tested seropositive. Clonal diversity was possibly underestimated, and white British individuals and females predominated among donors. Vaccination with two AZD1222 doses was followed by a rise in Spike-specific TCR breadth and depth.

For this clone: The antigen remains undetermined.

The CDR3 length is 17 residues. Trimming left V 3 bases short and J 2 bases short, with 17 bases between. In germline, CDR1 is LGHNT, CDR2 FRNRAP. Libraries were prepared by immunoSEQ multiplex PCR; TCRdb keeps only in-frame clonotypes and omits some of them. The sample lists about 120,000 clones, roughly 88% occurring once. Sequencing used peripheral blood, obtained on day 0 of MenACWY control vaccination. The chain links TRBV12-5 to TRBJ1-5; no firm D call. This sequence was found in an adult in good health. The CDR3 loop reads CASGLGQVPWGNQPQHF. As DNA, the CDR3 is TGTGCTAGTGGTTTAGGTCAGGTCCCATGGGGCAATCAGCCCCAGCATTTT.